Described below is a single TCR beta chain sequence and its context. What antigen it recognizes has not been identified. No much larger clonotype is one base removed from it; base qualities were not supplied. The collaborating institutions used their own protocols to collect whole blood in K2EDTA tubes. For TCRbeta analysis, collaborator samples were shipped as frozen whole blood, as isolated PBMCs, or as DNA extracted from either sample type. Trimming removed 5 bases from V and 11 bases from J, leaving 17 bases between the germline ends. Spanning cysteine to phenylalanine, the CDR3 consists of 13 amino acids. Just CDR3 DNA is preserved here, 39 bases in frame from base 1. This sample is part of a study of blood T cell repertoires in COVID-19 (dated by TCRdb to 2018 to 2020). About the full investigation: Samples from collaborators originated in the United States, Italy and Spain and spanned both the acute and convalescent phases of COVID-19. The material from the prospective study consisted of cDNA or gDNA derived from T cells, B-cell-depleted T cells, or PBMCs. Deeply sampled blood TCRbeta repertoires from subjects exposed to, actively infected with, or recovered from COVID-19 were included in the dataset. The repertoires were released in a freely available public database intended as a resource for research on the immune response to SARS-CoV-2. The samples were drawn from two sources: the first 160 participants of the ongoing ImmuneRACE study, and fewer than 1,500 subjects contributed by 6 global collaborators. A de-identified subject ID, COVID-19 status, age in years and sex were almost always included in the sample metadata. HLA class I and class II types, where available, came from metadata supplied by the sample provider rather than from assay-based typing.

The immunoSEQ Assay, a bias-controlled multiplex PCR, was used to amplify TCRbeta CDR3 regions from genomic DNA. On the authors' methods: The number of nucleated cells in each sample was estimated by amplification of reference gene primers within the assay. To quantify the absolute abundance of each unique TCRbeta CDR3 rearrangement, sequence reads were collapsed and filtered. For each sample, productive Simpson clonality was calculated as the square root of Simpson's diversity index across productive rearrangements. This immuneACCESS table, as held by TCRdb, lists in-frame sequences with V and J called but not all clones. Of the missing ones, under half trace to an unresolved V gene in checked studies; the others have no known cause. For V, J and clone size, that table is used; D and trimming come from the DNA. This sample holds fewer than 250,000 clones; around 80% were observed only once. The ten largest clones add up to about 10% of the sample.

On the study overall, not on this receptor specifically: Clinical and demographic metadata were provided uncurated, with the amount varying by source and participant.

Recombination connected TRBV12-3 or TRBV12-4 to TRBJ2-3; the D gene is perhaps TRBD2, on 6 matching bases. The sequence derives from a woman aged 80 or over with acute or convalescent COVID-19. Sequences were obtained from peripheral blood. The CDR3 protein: CASSPNTYGGQYF. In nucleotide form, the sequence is TGTGCCAGCAGTCCAAACACTTACGGGGGGCAGTATTTT.